The 4 T cell receptor beta chains given below trace back to one sample, sequenced in a study of CD8 T cells in ankylosing spondylitis. Whole-study findings and limits: One TCR beta motif, made up of several highly homologous variants, appeared characteristic of ankylosing spondylitis blood.

No antigens are known for them. MiXCR, run by TCRdb on the 5' RACE reads, gives a single entry per CDR3 protein. The data show 400,000 to 450,000 distinct CDR3 sequences, 17% seen once. The sample consisted of blood, either unsorted or a sorted T cell fraction (not recorded which). These receptors were taken from a male donor with ankylosing spondylitis.

This clonotype has only a few counts. V is TRBV9 and J is TRBJ2-7; weak D call: TRBD2 (6 bases). The germline V gene has CDR1 SGDLS and CDR2 YYNGEE. V lost 0 bases, J lost 5 bases, and 15 bases lay in between. This CDR3 has 15 amino acids. This CDR3 reads CASSVAPGDVNEQYF. Here the CDR3 DNA reads TGTGCCAGCAGCGTAGCCCCGGGGGACGTCAACGAGCAGTACTTC.

The chain joins TRBV20-1 to TRBJ1-1; no firm D call. In germline, CDR1 is DFQATT, CDR2 SNEGSKA (reference sequence). There are 17 residues in the CDR3. V gave up 5 bases and J gave up 2 bases, with 24 bases separating them. CDR3 sequence (DNA): TGCAGTGCTCCATACCCTAAGGACGGAATTTTAAACACTGAAGCTTTCTTT. Amino acid sequence: CSAPYPKDGILNTEAFF.

This clonotype was observed many times. This chain connects TRBV4-3 to TRBJ1-2; D may be TRBD1 (5 bases). CDR1 and CDR2 (germline): LGHNA, YSLEER. V shed 0 bases and J shed 4 bases, with 15 bases lying between them. CDR3 length: 16 residues. The CDR3 DNA sequence: TGCGCCAGCAGCCAAGATGGCGGGGGAGCCCTCTATGGCTACACCTTC. It encodes CASSQDGGGALYGYTF.

This chain uses TRBV20-1 with TRBJ2-3, with TRBD2 matching 9 bases. This CDR3 spans 18 amino acids. Germline loops: CDR1 DFQATT, CDR2 SNEGSKA (reference sequence). After removal of 3 bases from V and 2 bases from J, the junction contained 15 bases not matched to a gene. As DNA, the CDR3 is TGCAGTGCTAGTAGTGGCCCCCTTGGCGGGAGGGCCACAGATACGCAGTATTTT. Translated: CSASSGPLGGRATDTQYF.